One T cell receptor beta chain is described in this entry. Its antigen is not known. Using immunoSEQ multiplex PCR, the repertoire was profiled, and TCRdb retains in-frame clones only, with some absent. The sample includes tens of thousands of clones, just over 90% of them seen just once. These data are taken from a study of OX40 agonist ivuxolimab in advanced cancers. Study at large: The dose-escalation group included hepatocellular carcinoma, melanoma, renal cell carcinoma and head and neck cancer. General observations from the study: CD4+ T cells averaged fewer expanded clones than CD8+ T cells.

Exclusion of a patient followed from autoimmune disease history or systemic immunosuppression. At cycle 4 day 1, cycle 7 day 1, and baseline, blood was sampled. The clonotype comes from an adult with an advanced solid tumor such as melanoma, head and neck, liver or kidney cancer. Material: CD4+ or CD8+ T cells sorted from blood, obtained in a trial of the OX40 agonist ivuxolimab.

CDR3 DNA: TGTGCCAGCAGTTTTGTAGGGCGGGAACTCAATCAGCCCCAGCATTTT. Its protein product is CASSFVGRELNQPQHF. The rearrangement uses TRBV28 and TRBJ1-5, with D uncertain. The germline V gene encodes CDR1 MDHEN and CDR2 SYDVKM. This CDR3 spans 16 amino acids. V was clipped by 3 bases and J by 3 bases, with 15 bases between them.